The 21 T cell receptor beta chains below were found in one sample sequenced in a study of identical twins. One entry per CDR3 protein, called by TCRdb with MiXCR from the 5' RACE reads. The repertoire holds hundreds of thousands of distinct CDR3 sequences, with roughly 6.2% as singletons. The sample consisted of naive T cells sorted from blood. The receptors were sampled from a man younger than 30 in good health.

The chain links TRBV10-3 to TRBJ2-6; unclear D gene. V dropped 0 bases and J dropped 2 bases, with 5 bases sitting between them. Germline V lookup: CDR1 ENHRY, CDR2 SYGVKD. The CDR3 totals 15 residues. Here the CDR3 reads CAISESTPGANVLTF. CDR3 DNA: TGTGCCATCAGTGAGTCGACCCCTGGGGCCAACGTCCTGACTTTC.

This clonotype turned up a few times. The CDR3 loop reads CSARPDRIKPPAPTGKGDEQYF. The DNA for the CDR3 is TGCAGTGCCAGACCCGACAGGATCAAACCCCCCGCGCCTACGGGAAAGGGGGATGAGCAGTACTTC. The chain recombines TRBV20-1 with TRBJ2-7, with D possibly being TRBD1 (6 bases). From germline, CDR1 is DFQATT and CDR2 SNEGSKA (reference sequence). CDR3 length: 22 amino acids. V was cut by 6 bases and J by 7 bases, with 46 bases left in between.

This clonotype was counted ten times or more. J is TRBJ2-2 and V is TRBV10-3; the match to TRBD1 covers 8 bases. J was trimmed by 6 bases and V by 7 bases; bases with no gene match: 4. This CDR3 is built from 13 residues. Germline-derived CDR1 and CDR2 are ENHRY and SYGVKD. CDR3 in amino acids: CAITGQGSGELFF. CDR3 DNA: TGTGCCATCACCGGACAGGGATCCGGGGAGCTGTTTTTT.

This clonotype was found many times. V usage is TRBV15 and J usage is TRBJ2-7, with unresolved D. Trimming left V 1 base short and J 3 bases short, with 7 bases between. The CDR3 totals 13 residues. Germline CDR1 and CDR2: LNHNV and YYDKDF (reference sequence). The CDR3: CATSRGGVYEQYF. Here the CDR3 DNA reads TGTGCCACCAGCAGAGGTGGTGTCTACGAGCAGTACTTC.

This clonotype was seen at least ten times. The V call is TRBV14, the J call TRBJ2-7; the D is unclear. V lost 4 bases and J 9 bases, leaving 16 bases between the germline ends. The CDR3 runs 13 residues. CDR1 and CDR2 from the germline V gene are SGHDN and FVKESK. CDR3 sequence (DNA): TGTGCCAGCAGCCCCGTGACCACCGTTGGGCAGTACTTC. Its translation: CASSPVTTVGQYF. The full variable domain, completed using reference TRBV14 and TRBJ2-7, is EAGVTQFPSHSVIEKGQTVTLRCDPISGHDNLYWYRRVMGKEIKFLLHFVKESKQDESGMPNNRFLAERTGGTYSTLKVQPAELEDSGVYFCASSPVTTVGQYFGPGTRLTVT.

The V and J genes are TRBV12-3 or TRBV12-4 and TRBJ1-1; 8 bases map to TRBD1. The CDR3 runs 17 residues. The J segment lost 10 bases and the V segment lost 2 bases, leaving 18 bases of the junction unmatched. The CDR3 bases are TGTGCCAGCAGTTTAATTCTGGGGACAGGCCGCGGGGAGGGAGCTTTCTTT. Encoded protein: CASSLILGTGRGEGAFF.

This clonotype was found many times. This sequence joins TRBV12-3 or TRBV12-4 and TRBJ2-2, with D possibly being TRBD2 (5 bases). The length of the CDR3 is 18 residues. Trimming took off 1 base at V and 0 bases at J, with 15 bases between the two ends. DNA of the CDR3: TGTGCCAGCAGTTTAGTTATAAAAGAGGGTCCGAACACCGGGGAGCTGTTTTTT. Its translation: CASSLVIKEGPNTGELFF.

There are a few counts of this clonotype. The chain links TRBV12-3 or TRBV12-4 to TRBJ1-5, with 8 bases fitting TRBD1. The CDR3 has 15 amino acids. V lost 6 bases to trimming and J lost 6 bases; unmatched junction nucleotides: 10. CDR3 in amino acids: CASRRQGARGQPQHF. CDR3 bases: TGTGCCAGCAGACGGCAGGGGGCGCGGGGTCAGCCCCAGCATTTT.

A remark on this clonotype: A much larger clone differs by one base, so this may be a read error. This rearrangement joins TRBV4-1 to TRBJ2-7; D may be TRBD1 or TRBD2 (5 bases each). Trimming stripped 1 base from V and 4 bases from J, with 14 bases between. Germline V CDR1 and CDR2: MGHRA, YSYEKL. This CDR3 region has 15 residues. The CDR3 region has the DNA TGCGCCAGCAGCCAAGCGGGGCATAACTTATACGAGCAGTACTTC. Residues: CASSQAGHNLYEQYF.

This clonotype has a count of ten or more. The genes are TRBV25-1 and TRBJ2-3; D is ambiguous. V was shortened by 6 bases and J by 3 bases, with 7 bases between the two germline ends. The CDR3 is 12 amino acids. The germline CDR1 and CDR2 sequences are MGHDK and SYGVNS. CDR3 amino acids: CASSDLTDTQYF. CDR3 DNA: TGTGCCAGCAGCGACCTAACAGATACGCAGTATTTT.

The rearrangement uses TRBV5-6 and TRBJ2-1; D remains unclear. V was trimmed by 3 bases and J by 9 bases, leaving 10 bases between them. The CDR3 length is 12 residues. Germline V gene sequence: CDR1 SGHDT, CDR2 YYEEEE. The CDR3 loop reads CASSSASTEQFF. CDR3 coding DNA: TGTGCCAGCAGCTCCGCTAGTACTGAGCAGTTCTTC.

This clonotype was observed a few times. This chain links TRBV28 with TRBJ1-6; D gene ambiguous. The germline V gene encodes CDR1 MDHEN and CDR2 SYDVKM. Trimming cost V 6 bases and J 9 bases, with 18 bases left between them. CDR3 size: 15 residues. CDR3 bases: TGTGCCAGCAGGATGACCGAGGCAGGTGGTTCACCCCTCCACTTT. Translation gives CASRMTEAGGSPLHF.

The genes are TRBV14 and TRBJ2-1; D may be TRBD1 (5 bases). The CDR3 runs to 14 residues. CDR1 SGHDN and CDR2 FVKESK come from the germline V gene. V lost 3 bases to trimming and J lost 7 bases, with 13 bases between them. The CDR3 nucleotides are TGTGCCAGCAGCCACGGCCAGGGTGTGAATGAGCAGTTCTTC. Translated, it gives CASSHGQGVNEQFF.

About this clonotype itself: At one of its ends the junction is not consistent with the germline gene, which may arise from a read error. This chain joins TRBV3-1 and TRBJ2-3; TRBD1 or TRBD2 may be the D gene (5 bases each). The germline gives CDR1 LGHDT, CDR2 YNNKEL (reference sequence). The CDR3 totals 12 residues. CDR3 sequence reads: CASSQGPGPQLF. For the CDR3, the DNA is TGTGCCAGCAGCCAGGGACCGGGTCCACAGCTTTTT.

This clonotype has at least ten counts. This CDR3 reads CASSEFWTANTEAFF. The DNA for the CDR3 is TGTGCCAGCAGTGAATTTTGGACAGCGAACACTGAAGCTTTCTTT. V usage is TRBV2 and J usage is TRBJ1-1; weak D call: TRBD1 (6 bases). The CDR3 loop spans 15 amino acids. Between the trimmed V and J ends, which lost 2 bases and 1 base, there was a span of 11 bases. Per the germline V gene, CDR1 is SNHLY and CDR2 is FYNNEI.

The chain couples TRBV5-1 to TRBJ2-1; 7 nucleotides agree with TRBD2. From germline, CDR1 is SGHRS and CDR2 YFSETQ. The trim removed 2 bases at V and 7 bases at J, leaving 9 bases unmatched. The CDR3 is made up of 15 amino acids. Here the CDR3 reads CASSLTSGEKNEQFF. CDR3 DNA: TGCGCCAGCAGCTTAACCAGCGGGGAGAAGAATGAGCAGTTCTTC.

The genes are TRBV2 and TRBJ2-7; no clear D gene. Germline-derived CDR1 and CDR2 are SNHLY and FYNNEI. The CDR3 is made up of 14 amino acids. The V end lost 3 bases, the J end lost 3 bases, and 12 bases lay between the germline ends. In DNA, the CDR3 is TGTGCCAGCAGTGATGATTTCCGGAACTACGAGCAGTACTTC. As protein: CASSDDFRNYEQYF.

The table lists this clonotype with many counts. Relative to the germline gene, one junction end is altered; a read error may explain this. The chain recombines TRBV14 with TRBJ1-2, with 7 bases matching TRBD1. Germline CDR1 and CDR2: SGHDN and FVKESK. The CDR3 loop spans 13 amino acids. The DNA of the CDR3 is TGCGCCAGCAGCCCGACAGGGAACTATGGCTACACCTTC. Its translation is CASSPTGNYGYTF.

This chain uses TRBV7-9 with TRBJ2-7, with 12 bases identical to TRBD2. Germline V CDR1 and CDR2: SEHNR, FQNEAQ (reference sequence). With V trimmed by 1 base and J by 0 bases, 4 bases remained unmatched. The CDR3 length is 17 residues. The CDR3 nucleotides read TGTGCCAGCAGCTTAGGAGGACTAGCGGGATTCTCCTACGAGCAGTACTTC. This sequence encodes CASSLGGLAGFSYEQYF.

Many counts were recorded for this clonotype. The chain recombines TRBV5-1 with TRBJ1-1; 9 bases agree with TRBD1. This CDR3 is 15 amino acids long. The junction had 5 bases not matched to a gene; V was cut back by 2 bases and J by 3 bases. Germline V gene data show CDR1 as SGHRS and CDR2 as YFSETQ. The CDR3 DNA follows: TGCGCCAGCAGCTTAACAGGGGGCTCAGACACTGAAGCTTTCTTT. Its protein product is CASSLTGGSDTEAFF.

This clonotype has more than one count but fewer than ten. The CDR3 here is CSASSLGTSGRTTYEQYV. CDR3 in DNA: TGCAGTGCTAGTAGTTTGGGAACTAGCGGGAGGACAACCTACGAGCAGTACGTC. This chain uses TRBV20-1 with TRBJ2-7, with TRBD2 matching 12 bases. The ends lost 3 bases at V and 2 bases at J; junction bases unmatched: 14. The CDR3 covers 18 residues. The germline V gene has CDR1 DFQATT and CDR2 SNEGSKA (reference sequence).